The 21 T cell receptor beta chains presented below share a single source sample, sequenced in a study of T cells in localized non-small cell lung cancer. Sequencing was performed with immunoSEQ multiplex PCR; in TCRdb, only in-frame clones are kept and a portion is missing. The table lists some 53,000 clones, approximately 90% of them singletons. The sample in question was peripheral blood, obtained before any cancer treatment. The receptors derive from a male donor older than 55 with stage III squamous cell lung carcinoma.

The chain has TRBV5-5 and TRBJ2-4; D possibly corresponds to TRBD2 (6 bases). V lost 4 bases, J lost 2 bases, and 10 bases lay in between. Germline loops: CDR1 SGHKS, CDR2 YYEKEE (reference sequence). The CDR3 has 14 residues. This CDR3 reads CASSLGGSKNIQYF. In DNA, the CDR3 is TGTGCCAGCAGCCTTGGGGGGTCCAAAAACATTCAGTACTTC.

The chain uses TRBV1 and TRBJ1-5; the DNA was not compared with TRBD1, the D call given in the table. TRBV1 is a pseudogene. This CDR3 region has 19 residues. This CDR3 is CTSSPIRDRGLNSNQPQHF. The DNA for the CDR3 is TGCACCAGCAGCCCCATCCGGGACAGGGGTTTGAATAGCAATCAGCCCCAGCATTTT.

This chain connects TRBV6-4 to TRBJ2-3; 7 positions agree with TRBD2. Germline V gives CDR1 MRHNA, CDR2 SNTAGT. J lost 2 bases, V lost 6 bases, and 5 bases had no gene match. The CDR3 contains 14 residues. CDR3 sequence (DNA): TGTGCCAGCAGCCTGGGGGGGGTCACAGATACGCAGTATTTT. This encodes CASSLGGVTDTQYF.

V gene TRBV2 combines with J gene TRBJ1-1; TRBD1 aligns across 8 bases. CDR1 is SNHLY and CDR2 is FYNNEI in the germline V gene. The ends lost 6 bases at V and 9 bases at J; junction bases unmatched: 3. CDR3 length equals 11 residues. Here the CDR3 DNA reads TGTGCCAGCAGCGGGACAGGTAAAGCTTTCTTT. It codes for CASSGTGKAFF.

The rearrangement links TRBV6-1 to TRBJ2-4, with 8 positions matching TRBD2. Germline V gives CDR1 MNHNS, CDR2 SASEGT. Germline trimming cut 0 bases from V and 0 bases from J; bases unmatched to any gene: 7. CDR3 size: 18 residues. CDR3 nucleotide sequence: TGTGCCAGCAGTGAAGCCATCCGTAGCGGGGTAGCCAAAAACATTCAGTACTTC. Protein sequence: CASSEAIRSGVAKNIQYF.

The CDR3 spells CAWSGALRRANYGYTF. CDR3 sequence (DNA): TGTGCCTGGAGTGGGGCCCTGCGGAGGGCGAACTATGGCTACACCTTC. V usage is TRBV30 and J usage is TRBJ1-2; D gene unclear. Germline CDR1 and CDR2: GTSNPN and SVGIG (reference sequence). The CDR3 is 16 amino acids. Trimming removed 1 base from V and 2 bases from J, with 17 bases in between.

The chain employs TRBV2 and TRBJ1-2; D unresolved. V shed 4 bases and J shed 4 bases, with 10 bases lying between them. This CDR3 has 13 amino acids. Per germline, CDR1 SNHLY and CDR2 FYNNEI. CDR3 loop: CASSGVYGYGYTF. The CDR3 DNA is TGTGCCAGCAGTGGGGTATACGGCTATGGCTACACCTTC.

This chain connects TRBV7-9 to TRBJ2-3; possibly TRBD2 for D (5 bases). Looked up from germline, CDR1 is SEHNR and CDR2 is FQNEAQ (reference sequence). Trimming stripped 1 base from V and 12 bases from J, with 14 bases between. The CDR3 is 13 amino acids. The CDR3 DNA reads TGTGCCAGCAGCTTAGGGGCTAGCCAAACTCAGTATTTT. Its translation: CASSLGASQTQYF.

The rearrangement uses TRBV28 and TRBJ2-3; possibly TRBD1 for D (6 bases). Germline assignment: CDR1 MDHEN and CDR2 SYDVKM. The V end was cut by 1 base, the J end by 4 bases, with 15 bases between. The CDR3 consists of 16 residues. CDR3: CASSLSPDRISDTQYF. The DNA of the CDR3 is TGTGCCAGCAGTTTATCGCCCGACAGGATCTCAGATACGCAGTATTTT.

The chain links TRBV6-5 to TRBJ2-7; tentatively, D is TRBD1 (5 bases). V was cut by 7 bases and J by 2 bases, with 9 bases left in between. The length of the CDR3 is 12 residues. In germline, CDR1 is MNHEY, CDR2 SVGAGI. As DNA, the CDR3 is TGTGCCAGCACCGAGACAGCCTACGAGCAGTACTTC. It codes for CASTETAYEQYF.

This chain links TRBV9 with TRBJ2-1, with a tentative D call TRBD2 (6 bases). This CDR3 contains 18 residues. Deletions cut 4 bases from V and 0 bases from J, with 20 bases between. Looked up from germline, CDR1 is SGDLS and CDR2 is YYNGEE. CDR3 protein: CASSLRPGVQGSYNEQFF. CDR3 DNA: TGTGCCAGCAGCCTCCGTCCGGGAGTTCAGGGCTCCTACAATGAGCAGTTCTTC.

This clone was detected once. The V call is TRBV7-6, the J call TRBJ2-1; 10 positions match TRBD2. The germline CDR1 and CDR2 sequences are SGHVS and FNYEAQ. The CDR3 has 15 residues. Trimming took 5 bases from V and 9 from J; bases not matched to a gene: 10. The CDR3 is CASSTSGGASSEQFF. CDR3 coding DNA: TGTGCCAGCAGCACGAGCGGGGGGGCTTCGTCTGAGCAGTTCTTC.

This clone came up once. The chain couples TRBV6-5 to TRBJ2-3; D remains unclear. The CDR3 contains 14 residues. Trimming cost V 6 bases and J 8 bases, with 18 bases left between them. Looked up from germline, CDR1 is MNHEY and CDR2 is SVGAGI. The CDR3 loop reads CASSRSTNSPTQYF. CDR3 DNA sequence: TGTGCCAGCAGCCGTTCCACGAACAGCCCTACGCAGTATTTT.

This clone was seen once. This chain joins TRBV27 and TRBJ2-5, with no clear D. Per the germline V gene, CDR1 is MNHEY and CDR2 is SMNVEV (reference sequence). The CDR3 is made up of 13 amino acids. Trimming pared 1 base from V and 0 bases from J, leaving 3 bases between. The CDR3, as DNA: TGTGCCAGCAGTTTATGGTACCAAGAGACCCAGTACTTC. Amino acids: CASSLWYQETQYF.

The chain uses TRBV9 and TRBJ1-3; 10 bases are a match to TRBD1. Germline lookup yields CDR1 SGDLS and CDR2 YYNGEE. The CDR3 has 17 amino acids. The junction had 6 bases not matched to a gene; V was cut back by 3 bases and J by 0 bases. Written as DNA, the CDR3 is TGTGCCAGCAGCGCCCAGGACAGGGGGGCCTCTGGAAACACCATATATTTT. It codes for CASSAQDRGASGNTIYF.

The chain has TRBV18 and TRBJ2-2; D remains unclear. V was cut by 1 base and J by 0 bases, with 9 bases left in between. The CDR3 is made up of 16 amino acids. Germline CDR1 is KGHSH and CDR2 is LQKENI. CDR3 in DNA: TGTGCCAGCTCACCACAGGGTATCACGAACACCGGGGAGCTGTTTTTT. Its translation: CASSPQGITNTGELFF.

This chain uses TRBV15 with TRBJ1-2; D call uncertain. CDR3 length equals 15 residues. From germline, CDR1 is LNHNV and CDR2 YYDKDF (reference sequence). V dropped 0 bases and J dropped 2 bases, with 10 bases sitting between them. The CDR3 spells CATSRDLGENYGYTF. For the CDR3, the DNA is TGTGCCACCAGCAGAGATCTCGGAGAGAACTATGGCTACACCTTC.

The J gene is TRBJ2-7, the V gene TRBV23-1; 10 nucleotides align to TRBD1. TRBV23-1 is flagged as an ORF with uncertain function. This CDR3 region has 15 residues. Trimming at V came to 4 bases and at J to 5 bases, leaving 8 bases not matched to a gene. The CDR3 spells CASSLRDRGAHEQYF. The CDR3 bases are TGCGCCAGCAGTCTTCGGGACAGGGGCGCCCACGAGCAGTACTTC.

This clone was seen only a few times. One end of the junction is discordant with germline, which a read error may explain. This chain joins TRBV6-6 and TRBJ1-1; the D gene is possibly TRBD1 (5 bases). Germline-derived CDR1 and CDR2 are MNHNY and SVGAGI (reference sequence). CDR3 length: 14 residues. The CDR3: CASSNSGEYTEAFF. The CDR3 nucleotides read TGTGCCAGCAGTAACTCGGGGGAATACACTGAAGCTTTCTTT.

V gene TRBV5-1 combines with J gene TRBJ2-5, with 15 positions matching TRBD2. Looked up from germline, CDR1 is SGHRS and CDR2 is YFSETQ. This CDR3 region has 15 residues. V shed 4 bases, J shed 4 bases, and the junction held 2 bases outside the gene matches. The CDR3 spells CASSRGLAGGETQYF. The CDR3 nucleotides are TGCGCCAGCAGCAGGGGACTAGCGGGGGGAGAGACCCAGTACTTC. Full variable domain (missing parts from reference TRBV5-1 and TRBJ2-5): KAGVTQTPRYLIKTRGQQVTLSCSPISGHRSVSWYQQTPGQGLQFLFEYFSETQRNKGNFPGRFSGRQFSNSRSEMNVSTLELGDSALYLCASSRGLAGGETQYFGPGTRLLVL.

The chain combines TRBV4-1 with TRBJ2-7; D assignment may be TRBD1 or TRBD2 (6 bases each). The germline CDR1 and CDR2 sequences are MGHRA and YSYEKL. V was shortened by 0 bases and J by 6 bases, with 15 bases between the two germline ends. The CDR3 is made up of 15 amino acids. The CDR3 nucleotides are TGCGCCAGCAGCCAAGAGGTTAGCGGACAGACCGAGCAGTACTTC. This codes for CASSQEVSGQTEQYF.